This record covers a single T cell receptor beta chain. The CDR3 consists of 13 residues. Germline V gene data show CDR1 as MNHNY and CDR2 as SVGAGI (reference sequence). Trimming removed 11 bases at V and 2 bases at J, with 15 bases between. These data belong to a study of blood T cell repertoires in COVID-19. Sequencing used immunoSEQ multiplex PCR; TCRdb keeps in-frame clones, though not all of them. The sample gives about 190,000 clones, 84% of which show up once; 4.5% to 6% is in the top ten. Sequencing was carried out using peripheral blood. The V call is TRBV6-6, the J call TRBJ2-5; TRBD1 is a possible D gene (5 bases). This receptor was obtained from a woman aged 70-85 years with active or convalescent COVID-19. The CDR3 sequence is CAAGARHQETQYF. The DNA of the CDR3 is TGTGCCGCTGGGGCCCGCCATCAAGAGACCCAGTACTTC.